These 9 T cell receptor beta chains share one sample of origin, sequenced in a study of blood T cell repertoires in COVID-19. Some clones are missing from TCRdb's copy, which holds only in-frame ones; the method was immunoSEQ multiplex PCR. The sample includes a few hundred thousand clones, 84% of them seen just once. Sequencing was performed on PBMCs or T cells enriched from blood (not recorded which). These receptors were collected from a man aged 45-60 years who had recovered from COVID-19.

This clone has only one observation. The chain is built from TRBV19 and TRBJ1-1; TRBD1 matches 7 bases. Losses at the gene ends were 3 bases for V and 11 bases for J; bases not matched to a gene: 15. The CDR3 spans 15 residues. CDR1 and CDR2 (germline): LNHDA, SQIVND (reference sequence). In nucleotides, the CDR3 is TGTGCCAGTAGTATGGGTAGGAGACAGGGTGTTATCGCTTTCTTT. Protein sequence: CASSMGRRQGVIAFF.

The rearrangement links TRBV5-4 to TRBJ2-7; D is uncertain. Trimming left V 0 bases short and J 4 bases short, with 11 bases between. Germline CDR1 is SGHNT and CDR2 is YYREEE (reference sequence). This CDR3 contains 14 residues. The CDR3 reads CASSLERQAYEQYF. In nucleotides, the CDR3 is TGTGCCAGCAGCTTGGAAAGGCAGGCTTACGAGCAGTACTTC.

This clone was observed a handful of times. The CDR3 DNA is TGTGCCACCAGCCTAACAGGCTACGAGCAGTACTTC. Translating gives CATSLTGYEQYF. This sequence joins TRBV15 and TRBJ2-7; TRBD1 might be the D (5 bases). V shed 5 bases and J shed 3 bases, with 8 bases lying between them. The CDR3 runs to 12 residues. The V gene's germline CDR1 is LNHNV and CDR2 YYDKDF (reference sequence).

This chain uses TRBV28 with TRBJ2-5; 8 bases align to TRBD1. Unmatched junction bases numbered 11, after V lost 6 bases and J lost 5 bases. This CDR3 has 15 amino acids. CDR1 is MDHEN and CDR2 is SYDVKM in the germline V gene. The chain's CDR3 is CASSPSGGWGETQYF. The CDR3 DNA is TGTGCCAGCAGCCCTTCAGGGGGCTGGGGGGAGACCCAGTACTTC.

The chain employs TRBV6-5 and TRBJ2-1; D gene unclear. CDR3 length: 14 amino acids. Trimming took off 8 bases at V and 1 base at J, with 12 bases between the two ends. Per the germline V gene, CDR1 is MNHEY and CDR2 is SVGAGI. The CDR3 protein is CASFSPRSYNEQFF. The CDR3 bases are TGTGCCAGCTTCTCTCCTAGATCCTACAATGAGCAGTTCTTC.

The chain carries TRBV7-3 and TRBJ2-7; 14 positions agree with TRBD2. The CDR3 loop spans 16 amino acids. Looked up from germline, CDR1 is SGHTA and CDR2 is FQGTGA. Germline trimming cut 5 bases from V and 6 bases from J; bases unmatched to any gene: 9. CDR3 protein: CASSLGLAGVLGEQYF. In DNA form, the CDR3 reads TGTGCCAGCAGCCTGGGACTAGCGGGAGTACTGGGCGAGCAGTACTTC.

This chain joins TRBV18 and TRBJ1-5, with D maybe TRBD1 (5 bases). The ends were cut back, 2 bases at V and 0 bases at J, with 8 bases in the middle. Germline V CDR1 and CDR2: KGHSH, LQKENI. The CDR3 totals 15 residues. The CDR3 spells CASSPLGDSNQPQHF. DNA for the CDR3: TGTGCCAGCTCACCATTAGGGGATAGCAATCAGCCCCAGCATTTT.

This clone was counted a single time. This chain uses TRBV9 with TRBJ2-7, with a weak D call TRBD1 (5 bases). There are 14 residues in the CDR3. Germline V gene sequence: CDR1 SGDLS, CDR2 YYNGEE. Trimming took 7 bases from V and 2 from J, leaving 16 bases between them. In nucleotides, the CDR3 is TGTGCCAGCTCAACGGGTCAGGGAACCTACGAGCAGTACTTC. Protein product: CASSTGQGTYEQYF.

CDR3: CASREGRGATDTQYF. CDR3 DNA: TGTGCCAGCAGGGAGGGGCGAGGGGCCACAGATACGCAGTATTTT. The rearrangement links TRBV6-5 to TRBJ2-3; D is possibly TRBD2 (6 bases). This CDR3 region has 15 residues. Germline V gene data show CDR1 as MNHEY and CDR2 as SVGAGI. Trimming cost V 6 bases and J 2 bases, with 15 bases left between them.